The entry below gives a single T cell receptor (beta chain) sequence along with its context. Per the authors' pipeline: Amplifying reference gene primers gave estimates of nucleated cell counts. The assay was immunoSEQ multiplex PCR, and TCRdb's table has in-frame clones only and misses some. The D gene and trimming were derived from the DNA, and the V and J assignments and clone size from that table. The table shows 200,000 to 300,000 clones, with under 85% occurring only once. This sample was included in a study of blood T cell repertoires in COVID-19. Turning to the study itself: Samples taken during acute and convalescent COVID-19 were collected in the United States, Italy and Spain. T cells, B-cell-depleted T cells, or PBMCs provided the cDNA or gDNA that served as material.

Germline CDR1 and CDR2: SNHLY and FYNNEI. The CDR3 runs to 13 residues. V lost 8 bases to trimming and J lost 8 bases; unmatched junction nucleotides: 5. The rearrangement uses TRBV2 and TRBJ2-6; 8 bases line up with TRBD1. This sequence originates from a human donor in a cohort sampled during active COVID-19. Sample: peripheral blood. Written as DNA, the CDR3 is TGTGCCAGCCGGACAGGGCCCCCCAACGTCCTGACTTTC. Its protein product is CASRTGPPNVLTF.